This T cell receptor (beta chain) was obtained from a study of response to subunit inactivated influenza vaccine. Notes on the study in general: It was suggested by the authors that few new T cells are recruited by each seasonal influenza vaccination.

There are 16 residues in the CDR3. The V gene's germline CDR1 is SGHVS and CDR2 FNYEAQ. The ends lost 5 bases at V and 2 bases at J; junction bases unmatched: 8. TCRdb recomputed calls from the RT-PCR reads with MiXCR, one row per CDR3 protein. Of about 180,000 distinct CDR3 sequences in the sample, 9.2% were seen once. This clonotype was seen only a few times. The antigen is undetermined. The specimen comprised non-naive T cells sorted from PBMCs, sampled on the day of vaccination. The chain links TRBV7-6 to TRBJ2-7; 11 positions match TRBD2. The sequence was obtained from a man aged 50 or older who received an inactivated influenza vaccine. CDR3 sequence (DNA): TGTGCCAGCAGCCCGATGACTAGCGGGGTAGCCTACGAGCAGTACTTC. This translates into CASSPMTSGVAYEQYF.